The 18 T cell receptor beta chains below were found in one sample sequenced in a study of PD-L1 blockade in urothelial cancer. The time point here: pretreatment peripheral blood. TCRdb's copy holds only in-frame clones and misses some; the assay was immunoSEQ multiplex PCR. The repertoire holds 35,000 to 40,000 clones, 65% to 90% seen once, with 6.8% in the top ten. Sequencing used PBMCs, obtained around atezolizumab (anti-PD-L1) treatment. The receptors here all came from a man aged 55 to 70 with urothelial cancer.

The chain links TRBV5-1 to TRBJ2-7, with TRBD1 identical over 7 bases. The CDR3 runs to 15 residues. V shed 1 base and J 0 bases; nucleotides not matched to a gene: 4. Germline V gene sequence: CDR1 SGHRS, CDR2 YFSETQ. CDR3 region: CASSLYPGGSYEQYF. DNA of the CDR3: TGCGCCAGCAGCTTGTATCCAGGGGGCTCCTACGAGCAGTACTTC.

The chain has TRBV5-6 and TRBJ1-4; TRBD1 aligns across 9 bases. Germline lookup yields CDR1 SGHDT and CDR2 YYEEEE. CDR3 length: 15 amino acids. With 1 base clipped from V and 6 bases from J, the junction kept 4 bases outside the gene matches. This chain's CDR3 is CASSLIRDRDEKLFF. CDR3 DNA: TGTGCCAGCAGCTTGATCCGGGACAGGGATGAAAAACTGTTTTTT.

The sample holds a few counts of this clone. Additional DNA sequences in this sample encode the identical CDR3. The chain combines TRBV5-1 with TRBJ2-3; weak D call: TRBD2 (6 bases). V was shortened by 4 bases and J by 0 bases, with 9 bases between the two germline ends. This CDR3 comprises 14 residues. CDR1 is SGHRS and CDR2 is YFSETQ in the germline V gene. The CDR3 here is CASSPGTSTDTQYF. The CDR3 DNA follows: TGCGCCAGCAGCCCCGGGACTAGCACAGATACGCAGTATTTT. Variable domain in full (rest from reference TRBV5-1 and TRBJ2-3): KAGVTQTPRYLIKTRGQQVTLSCSPISGHRSVSWYQQTPGQGLQFLFEYFSETQRNKGNFPGRFSGRQFSNSRSEMNVSTLELGDSALYLCASSPGTSTDTQYFGPGTRLTVL.

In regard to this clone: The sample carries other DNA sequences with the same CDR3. The CDR3 nucleotides are TGTGCCTGGCAGGGAAACTCTGGAAACACCATATATTTT. It yields the protein CAWQGNSGNTIYF. The genes are TRBV30 and TRBJ1-3, with D maybe TRBD1 (5 bases). Germline lookup yields CDR1 GTSNPN and CDR2 SVGIG (reference sequence). CDR3 size: 13 residues. V lost 5 bases to trimming and J lost 0 bases, with 8 bases between them. Filled out from reference TRBV30 and TRBJ1-3, the complete variable domain reads SQTIHQWPATLVQPVGSPLSLECTVEGTSNPNLYWYRQAAGRGLQLLFYSVGIGQISSEVPQNLSASRPQDRQFILSSKKLLLSDSGFYLCAWQGNSGNTIYFGEGSWLTVV.

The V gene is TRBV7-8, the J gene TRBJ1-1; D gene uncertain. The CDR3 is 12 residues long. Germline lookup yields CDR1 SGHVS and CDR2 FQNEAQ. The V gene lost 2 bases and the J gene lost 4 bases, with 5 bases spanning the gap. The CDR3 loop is CASSLYRTEAFF. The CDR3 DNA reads TGTGCCAGCAGCTTATATCGCACTGAAGCTTTCTTT.

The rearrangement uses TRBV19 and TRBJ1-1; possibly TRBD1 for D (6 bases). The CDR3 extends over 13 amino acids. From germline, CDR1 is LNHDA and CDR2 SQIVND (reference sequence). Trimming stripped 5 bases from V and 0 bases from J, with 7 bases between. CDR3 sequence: CASSGQLNTEAFF. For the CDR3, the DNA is TGTGCCAGTAGTGGACAGTTGAACACTGAAGCTTTCTTT.

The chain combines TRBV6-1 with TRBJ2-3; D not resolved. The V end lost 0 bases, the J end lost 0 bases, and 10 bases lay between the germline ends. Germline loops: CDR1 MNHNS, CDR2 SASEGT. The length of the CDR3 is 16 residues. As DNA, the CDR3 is TGTGCCAGCAGTGAAGCGGGCCCACCGAGCACAGATACGCAGTATTTT. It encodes CASSEAGPPSTDTQYF.

The CDR3 region is CASGLPLGESAGNTIYF. In DNA form, the CDR3 reads TGTGCTAGTGGTTTGCCTCTCGGGGAGTCAGCTGGAAACACCATATATTTT. The V and J genes are TRBV12-5 and TRBJ1-3; D gene uncertain. With 2 bases removed from V and 2 bases from J, the gap between germline ends came to 16 bases. CDR3 length: 17 amino acids. Germline loops: CDR1 LGHNT, CDR2 FRNRAP.

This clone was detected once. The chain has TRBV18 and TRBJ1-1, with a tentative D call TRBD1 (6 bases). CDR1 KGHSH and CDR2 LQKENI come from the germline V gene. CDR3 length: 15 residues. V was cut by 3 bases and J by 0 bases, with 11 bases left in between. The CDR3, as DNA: TGTGCCAGCTCACCCCGGACAGTCATGAACACTGAAGCTTTCTTT. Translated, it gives CASSPRTVMNTEAFF.

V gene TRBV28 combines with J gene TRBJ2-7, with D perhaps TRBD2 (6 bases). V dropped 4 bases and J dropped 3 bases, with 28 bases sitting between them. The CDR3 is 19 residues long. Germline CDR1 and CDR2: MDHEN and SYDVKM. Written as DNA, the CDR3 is TGTGCCAGCAGTTCACCTCTCCCGGGTCTCACGGGGGTGGACTACGAGCAGTACTTC. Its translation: CASSSPLPGLTGVDYEQYF.

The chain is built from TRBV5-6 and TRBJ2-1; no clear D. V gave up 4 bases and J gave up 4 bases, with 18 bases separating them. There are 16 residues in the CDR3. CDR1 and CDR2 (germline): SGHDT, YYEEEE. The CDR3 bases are TGTGCCAGCAGCCCCGGCGCGGCCGCCGTTTACAATGAGCAGTTCTTC. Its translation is CASSPGAAAVYNEQFF.

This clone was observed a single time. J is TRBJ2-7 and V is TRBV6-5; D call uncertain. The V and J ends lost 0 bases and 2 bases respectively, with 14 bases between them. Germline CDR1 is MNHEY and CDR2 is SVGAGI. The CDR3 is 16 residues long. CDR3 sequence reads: CASSYSIVQVPYEQYF. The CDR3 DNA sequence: TGTGCCAGCAGTTACTCGATAGTCCAGGTCCCCTACGAGCAGTACTTC.

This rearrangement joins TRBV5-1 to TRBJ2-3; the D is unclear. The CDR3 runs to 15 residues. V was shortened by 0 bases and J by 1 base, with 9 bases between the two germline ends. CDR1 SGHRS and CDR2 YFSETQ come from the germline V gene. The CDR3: CASSLGPQRTDTQYF. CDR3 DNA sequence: TGCGCCAGCAGCTTGGGTCCACAGCGCACAGATACGCAGTATTTT.

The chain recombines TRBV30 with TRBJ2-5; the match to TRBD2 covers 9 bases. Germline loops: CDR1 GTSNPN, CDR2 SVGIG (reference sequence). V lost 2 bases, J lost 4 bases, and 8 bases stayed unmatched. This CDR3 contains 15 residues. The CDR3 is CAWSRGGAGLETQYF. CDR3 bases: TGTGCCTGGAGTCGCGGGGGGGCTGGGTTAGAGACCCAGTACTTC.

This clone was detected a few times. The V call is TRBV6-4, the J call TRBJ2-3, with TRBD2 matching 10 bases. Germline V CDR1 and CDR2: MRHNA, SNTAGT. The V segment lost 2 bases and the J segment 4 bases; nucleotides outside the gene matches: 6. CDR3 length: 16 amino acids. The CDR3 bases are TGTGCCAGCAGTGACGGGCTAGCGGGGGCCCCAGATACGCAGTATTTT. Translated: CASSDGLAGAPDTQYF.

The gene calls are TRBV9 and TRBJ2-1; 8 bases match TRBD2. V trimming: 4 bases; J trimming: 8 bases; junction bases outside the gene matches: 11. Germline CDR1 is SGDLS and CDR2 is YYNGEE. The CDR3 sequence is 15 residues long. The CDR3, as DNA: TGTGCCAGCAGCCCCTTCGGGGGGGCCGCGGATGAGCAGTTCTTC. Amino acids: CASSPFGGAADEQFF.

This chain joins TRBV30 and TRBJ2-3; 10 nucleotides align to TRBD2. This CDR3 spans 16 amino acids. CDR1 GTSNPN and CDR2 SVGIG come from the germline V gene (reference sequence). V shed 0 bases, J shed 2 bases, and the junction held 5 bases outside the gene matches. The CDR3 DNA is TGTGCCTGGAGTGTAGCTAGCGGGGGTTTCACAGATACGCAGTATTTT. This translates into CAWSVASGGFTDTQYF.

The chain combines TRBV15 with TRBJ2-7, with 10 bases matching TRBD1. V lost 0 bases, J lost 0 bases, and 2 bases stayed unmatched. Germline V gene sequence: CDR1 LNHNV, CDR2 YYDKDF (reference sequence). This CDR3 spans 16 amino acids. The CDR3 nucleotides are TGTGCCACCAGCAGAGAGGGACAGGGGTCCTCCTACGAGCAGTACTTC. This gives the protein CATSREGQGSSYEQYF.